These 20 T cell receptor beta chains were sequenced from one sample in a study of T cell changes during pregnancy in multiple sclerosis. The assay was immunoSEQ multiplex PCR, and TCRdb's table has in-frame clones only and misses some. The table has around 60,000 clones, about 93% seen once. Here the sequenced sample was peripheral blood, taken in the third trimester of pregnancy. These receptors all stem from a female donor in good health, enrolled as a control in a pregnancy study.

The V call is TRBV7-2, the J call TRBJ2-3; D gene uncertain. CDR3 length: 15 residues. Looked up from germline, CDR1 is SGHTA and CDR2 is FQGNSA. V was clipped by 5 bases and J by 0 bases, with 12 bases between them. In DNA form, the CDR3 reads TGTGCCAGCAGCCCTATCGACTCTAGCACAGATACGCAGTATTTT. Its protein product is CASSPIDSSTDTQYF.

This rearrangement joins TRBV5-1 to TRBJ1-3; D may be TRBD1 (5 bases). Trimming took 0 bases from V and 0 from J, leaving 10 bases between them. The length of the CDR3 is 16 residues. Germline V gene data show CDR1 as SGHRS and CDR2 as YFSETQ. The CDR3 reads CASSLVQVPSGNTIYF. The CDR3, as DNA: TGCGCCAGCAGCTTGGTACAGGTACCCTCTGGAAACACCATATATTTT.

The chain employs TRBV10-3 and TRBJ2-7, with TRBD1 as a possible D gene (7 bases). There are 13 residues in the CDR3. V lost 10 bases to trimming and J lost 3 bases, with 16 bases between them. The germline gives CDR1 ENHRY, CDR2 SYGVKD. Here the CDR3 DNA reads TGTGCCACCAGGGGGGCAGGGAACTACGAGCAGTACTTC. Amino acids: CATRGAGNYEQYF.

In this sample, this clone turned up once. The chain recombines TRBV5-6 with TRBJ1-6; 7 bases align to TRBD1. Germline-derived CDR1 and CDR2 are SGHDT and YYEEEE. V dropped 6 bases and J dropped 14; count of bases not matched to a gene: 17. This CDR3 has 15 amino acids. CDR3 sequence (DNA): TGTGCCAGCATCCGTGCAGGGGGGCATCGATTCACCCTCCACTTT. Protein: CASIRAGGHRFTLHF.

This rearrangement joins TRBV6-1 to TRBJ2-7, with TRBD2 identical over 10 bases. Per the germline V gene, CDR1 is MNHNS and CDR2 is SASEGT. The CDR3 extends over 13 amino acids. V gave up 6 bases and J gave up 3 bases; unmatched junction bases: 2. CDR3 region: CASSLAGVYEQYF. CDR3 bases: TGTGCCAGCAGCCTAGCGGGGGTCTACGAGCAGTACTTC.

The chain has TRBV5-4 and TRBJ2-7; TRBD1 is a possible D gene (5 bases). Germline-derived CDR1 and CDR2 are SGHNT and YYREEE (reference sequence). This CDR3 has 12 amino acids. The V end lost 8 bases, the J end lost 4 bases, and 13 bases lay between the germline ends. The CDR3 DNA sequence: TGTGCCAGTGCCCGAGACAGTTACGAGCAGTACTTC. It translates to CASARDSYEQYF.

CDR3 protein: CASSLEPGLAGSYEQYF. The CDR3 bases are TGTGCCAGCAGCTTAGAGCCGGGACTAGCGGGGTCCTACGAGCAGTACTTC. This chain links TRBV7-2 with TRBJ2-7; the match to TRBD2 covers 13 bases. Germline assignment: CDR1 SGHTA and CDR2 FQGNSA. CDR3 size: 17 residues. V shed 1 base and J 1 base; nucleotides not matched to a gene: 4.

The genes are TRBV7-2 and TRBJ1-1; maybe TRBD1 (6 bases). V was cut by 5 bases and J by 1 base, with 14 bases left in between. Germline assignment: CDR1 SGHTA and CDR2 FQGNSA. The CDR3 contains 15 residues. In DNA, the CDR3 is TGTGCCAGCAGCAAAGGGGGGGGAAGGAACACTGAAGCTTTCTTT. Translation: CASSKGGGRNTEAFF.

This clone was seen more than once but under ten times. The chain joins TRBV6-1 to TRBJ1-6; 9 bases fit TRBD1. Trimming at V came to 2 bases and at J to 10 bases, leaving 6 bases not matched to a gene. The germline V gene encodes CDR1 MNHNS and CDR2 SASEGT. The CDR3 is 15 residues long. The CDR3 sequence is CASSELRQGESPLHF. The CDR3 DNA follows: TGTGCCAGCAGTGAACTGCGACAGGGGGAATCACCCCTCCACTTT.

The chain couples TRBV30 to TRBJ1-4; D might be TRBD1 (5 bases). Trimming removed 2 bases at V and 6 bases at J, with 13 bases between. CDR1 and CDR2 from the germline V gene are GTSNPN and SVGIG (reference sequence). The CDR3 is made up of 14 amino acids. The CDR3 DNA reads TGTGCCTGGAGTAATTGGGAAGGGGATGAAAAACTGTTTTTT. This sequence encodes CAWSNWEGDEKLFF.

The V and J genes are TRBV11-1 and TRBJ2-7; no clear D. Germline V gene data show CDR1 as SGHAT and CDR2 as FQDESV (reference sequence). The V and J ends lost 8 bases and 1 base respectively, with 6 bases between them. The CDR3 spans 11 residues. CDR3 sequence: CASAGSYEQYF. CDR3 coding DNA: TGTGCCAGCGCCGGTTCCTACGAGCAGTACTTC. The complete variable domain, with remaining parts taken from reference TRBV11-1 and TRBJ2-7, reads EAEVAQSPRYKITEKSQAVAFWCDPISGHATLYWYRQILGQGPELLVQFQDESVVDDSQLPKDRFSAERLKGVDSTLKIQPAELGDSAMYLCASAGSYEQYFGPGTRLTVT.

The rearrangement links TRBV7-9 to TRBJ1-2; 9 nucleotides agree with TRBD1. Trimming cost V 0 bases and J 7 bases; bases outside gene matches: 6. The CDR3 length is 15 residues. Germline assignment: CDR1 SEHNR and CDR2 FQNEAQ (reference sequence). CDR3 bases: TGTGCCAGCAGCTTAGCCCCCGGGACAGGGTTTGGCTACACCTTC. It yields the protein CASSLAPGTGFGYTF.

The chain has TRBV27 and TRBJ2-7; TRBD1 agrees at 8 bases. The germline V gene has CDR1 MNHEY and CDR2 SMNVEV (reference sequence). Trimming at V came to 2 bases and at J to 1 base, leaving 7 bases not matched to a gene. This CDR3 has 16 amino acids. CDR3 in DNA: TGTGCCAGCAGTTTACTCCCGGACAGGGCGTCCTACGAGCAGTACTTC. Translation gives CASSLLPDRASYEQYF.

The rearrangement links TRBV6-1 to TRBJ1-2; TRBD1 matches 8 bases. The CDR3 spans 17 residues. V trimming: 1 base; J trimming: 5 bases; junction bases outside the gene matches: 12. Germline V lookup: CDR1 MNHNS, CDR2 SASEGT. The CDR3 protein is CASSEDGGGTGRYGYTF. The CDR3 bases are TGTGCCAGCAGTGAAGATGGAGGGGGGACAGGCCGGTATGGCTACACCTTC.

The rearrangement links TRBV10-3 to TRBJ2-1; D is undetermined. Trimming removed 11 bases from V and 7 bases from J, with 12 bases in between. The V gene's germline CDR1 is ENHRY and CDR2 SYGVKD. There are 11 residues in the CDR3. The CDR3 DNA is TGTGCCGCCCCGGTTCGGAATGAGCAGTTCTTC. Encoded protein: CAAPVRNEQFF.

The chain carries TRBV29-1 and TRBJ2-3; no definite D call. The CDR3 is 11 amino acids. Germline assignment: CDR1 SQVTM and CDR2 ANQGSEA. The ends were cut back, 6 bases at V and 2 bases at J, with 6 bases in the middle. The CDR3 DNA is TGCAGCGTAGCTTACACAGATACGCAGTATTTT. Translation gives CSVAYTDTQYF.

V usage is TRBV27 and J usage is TRBJ1-4; unclear D gene. The V gene's germline CDR1 is MNHEY and CDR2 SMNVEV (reference sequence). V was shortened by 6 bases and J by 8 bases, with 10 bases between the two germline ends. This CDR3 is 12 amino acids long. CDR3 in DNA: TGTGCCAGCAGCTCGAACCGGGAAAAACTGTTTTTT. This codes for CASSSNREKLFF.

This rearrangement joins TRBV6-1 to TRBJ1-2; 8 bases align to TRBD1. Germline loops: CDR1 MNHNS, CDR2 SASEGT. The trim removed 3 bases at V and 7 bases at J, leaving 4 bases unmatched. The CDR3 is made up of 13 amino acids. CDR3 loop: CASSEEDRAGYTF. DNA for the CDR3: TGTGCCAGCAGTGAGGAGGACAGGGCTGGCTACACCTTC.

The chain uses TRBV5-6 and TRBJ1-3; possibly TRBD1 for D (5 bases). The V gene lost 4 bases and the J gene lost 3 bases, with 17 bases spanning the gap. The CDR3 length is 16 residues. CDR1 SGHDT and CDR2 YYEEEE come from the germline V gene. The CDR3 sequence is CASSPTDGGRGNTIYF. CDR3 nucleotide sequence: TGTGCCAGCAGCCCCACGGACGGGGGTCGTGGAAACACCATATATTTT.

The chain recombines TRBV18 with TRBJ1-1; D ambiguous. The CDR3 extends over 13 amino acids. Trimming pared 2 bases from V and 3 bases from J, leaving 7 bases between. CDR1 is KGHSH and CDR2 is LQKENI in the germline V gene. Here the CDR3 DNA reads TGTGCCAGCTCACCAGCAGTGTACACTGAAGCTTTCTTT. This translates into CASSPAVYTEAFF.